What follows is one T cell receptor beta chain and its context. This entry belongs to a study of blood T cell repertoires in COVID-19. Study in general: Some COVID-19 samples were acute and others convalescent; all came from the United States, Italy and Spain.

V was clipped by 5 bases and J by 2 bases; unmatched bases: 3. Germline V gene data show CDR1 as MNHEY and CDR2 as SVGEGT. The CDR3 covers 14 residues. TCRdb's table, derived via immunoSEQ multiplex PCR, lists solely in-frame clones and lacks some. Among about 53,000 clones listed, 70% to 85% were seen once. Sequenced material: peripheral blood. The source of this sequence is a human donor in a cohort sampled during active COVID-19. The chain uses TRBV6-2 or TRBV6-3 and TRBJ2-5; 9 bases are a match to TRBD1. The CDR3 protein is CASSRDRAQETQYF. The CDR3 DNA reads TGTGCCAGCAGTAGGGACAGGGCACAAGAGACCCAGTACTTC.